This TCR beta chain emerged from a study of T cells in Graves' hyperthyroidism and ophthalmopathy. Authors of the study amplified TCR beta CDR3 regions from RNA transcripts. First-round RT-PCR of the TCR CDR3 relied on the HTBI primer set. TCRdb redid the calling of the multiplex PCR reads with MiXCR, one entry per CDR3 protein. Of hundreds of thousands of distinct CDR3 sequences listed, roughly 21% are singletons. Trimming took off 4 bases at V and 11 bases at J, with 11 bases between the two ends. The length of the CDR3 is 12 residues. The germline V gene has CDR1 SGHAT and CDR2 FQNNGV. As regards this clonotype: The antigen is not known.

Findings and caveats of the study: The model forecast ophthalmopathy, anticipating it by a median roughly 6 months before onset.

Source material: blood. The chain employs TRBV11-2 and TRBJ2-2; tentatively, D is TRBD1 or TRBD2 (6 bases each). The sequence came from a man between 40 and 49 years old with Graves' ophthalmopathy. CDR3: CASSSGEDELFF. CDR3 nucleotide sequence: TGTGCCAGCAGCTCAGGGGAGGATGAGCTGTTTTTT.